This note documents a single TCR beta chain sequence. The target antigen is unknown. Method: immunoSEQ multiplex PCR; TCRdb's copy keeps in-frame clones and lacks some. This table holds roughly 150,000 clones, about 90% found once. This specimen comes from a study of T cell responses to AZD1222 COVID-19 vaccine. Whole-study results and caveats: CD4 TCRs associated with vaccination spanned spike, dominating at 160-218 and 743-854. White British people made up most donors, females outnumbered males, and clonal diversity was possibly underestimated. Seropositive status at baseline applied to only five to seven AZD1222 recipients.

The analysis combined second doses at about 4 or about 12 weeks. The CDR3 runs to 13 residues. The V end lost 1 base, the J end lost 2 bases, and 3 bases lay between the germline ends. The specimen was peripheral blood, collected 28 days after the second AZD1222 dose. The chain uses TRBV12-3 or TRBV12-4 and TRBJ1-3; D is ambiguous. The sequence was obtained from an adult who received the AZD1222 COVID-19 vaccine. CDR3 sequence: CASSLGAGNTIYF. Written as DNA, the CDR3 is TGTGCCAGCAGTTTAGGGGCTGGAAACACCATATATTTT.